What follows are 32 T cell receptor beta chains derived from one specimen sequenced in a study of CD8 T cells in Susac syndrome. Random hexamers primed reverse transcription of about 0.45 to 1 ug RNA. MiXCR was run by TCRdb on the immunoSEQ multiplex PCR reads, yielding one entry per CDR3 protein. This table has under 150,000 distinct CDR3 sequences, 75% to 90% appearing once. Source material: CD8+ T cells from PBMCs. These receptors originate from a human donor with multiple sclerosis.

This clonotype was observed once. The V gene is TRBV29-1, the J gene TRBJ2-5; possibly TRBD1 for D (5 bases). Trimming shortened V by 7 bases and J by 5 bases, and 23 bases separated the two germline ends. Germline V gene data show CDR1 as SQVTM and CDR2 as ANQGSEA. The CDR3 loop spans 15 amino acids. CDR3 in amino acids: CSAKTQDIFQETQYF. CDR3 coding DNA: TGCAGCGCCAAGACCCAGGACATCTTCCAGGAGACCCAGTACTTC.

The rearrangement joins TRBV11-1 to TRBJ1-4, with D unresolved. The CDR3 runs 13 residues. V gave up 4 bases and J gave up 13 bases, with 16 bases separating them. Germline loops: CDR1 SGHAT, CDR2 FQDESV (reference sequence). The CDR3 protein is CASSSEAPEGLFF. CDR3 nucleotides: TGTGCCAGCAGCTCGGAGGCCCCGGAGGGACTGTTTTTT.

The rearrangement links TRBV2 to TRBJ1-4; TRBD1 matches at 9 bases. The junction had 2 bases not matched to a gene; V was cut back by 7 bases and J by 5 bases. CDR1 is SNHLY, CDR2 FYNNEI, per germline. CDR3 length equals 13 residues. This chain's CDR3 is CASIGQGNEKLFF. DNA for the CDR3: TGTGCCAGCATTGGACAGGGGAATGAAAAACTGTTTTTT.

The chain combines TRBV5-1 with TRBJ1-5; no clear D gene. Per the germline V gene, CDR1 is SGHRS and CDR2 is YFSETQ. This CDR3 comprises 15 residues. V lost 4 bases to trimming and J lost 4 bases, with 15 bases between them. This chain's CDR3 is CASSQTFGANQPQHF. As DNA, the CDR3 is TGCGCCAGCAGCCAAACCTTCGGAGCTAATCAGCCCCAGCATTTT.

V gene TRBV4-3 combines with J gene TRBJ1-5; TRBD1 is a possible D gene (5 bases). This CDR3 contains 15 residues. From germline, CDR1 is LGHNA and CDR2 YSLEER. Deletions cut 0 bases from V and 3 bases from J, with 9 bases between. The CDR3 protein is CASSQEGASNQPQHF. DNA of the CDR3: TGCGCCAGCAGCCAAGAAGGGGCCTCCAATCAGCCCCAGCATTTT.

The chain joins TRBV5-6 to TRBJ1-4; D gene unclear. Trimming took off 2 bases at V and 8 bases at J, with 13 bases between the two ends. Germline CDR1 is SGHDT and CDR2 is YYEEEE. The CDR3 consists of 14 residues. Here the CDR3 reads CASSFRVSREKLFF. The CDR3, as DNA: TGTGCCAGCAGCTTCCGGGTTTCTAGGGAAAAACTGTTTTTT.

The rearrangement links TRBV7-9 to TRBJ2-7, with D uncertain. Germline V CDR1 and CDR2: SEHNR, FQNEAQ (reference sequence). The ends were cut back, 4 bases at V and 3 bases at J, with 10 bases in the middle. This CDR3 is 13 amino acids long. CDR3 bases: TGTGCCAGCAGCTCCACGCCTCACTACGAGCAGTACTTC. This codes for CASSSTPHYEQYF.

The chain joins TRBV27 to TRBJ1-2; TRBD1 might be the D (5 bases). Trimming left V 8 bases short and J 4 bases short, with 20 bases between. The germline CDR1 and CDR2 sequences are MNHEY and SMNVEV (reference sequence). The CDR3 contains 15 residues. The CDR3 region is CASAERGGGAYGYTF. The DNA of the CDR3 is TGTGCCAGCGCCGAAAGGGGCGGCGGGGCCTATGGCTACACCTTC.

The table lists this clonotype with a count of one. The rearrangement links TRBV2 to TRBJ2-3; 12 nucleotides agree with TRBD2. CDR1 SNHLY and CDR2 FYNNEI come from the germline V gene. CDR3 length: 17 amino acids. V lost 7 bases and J lost 1; bases outside the gene matches: 9. The chain's CDR3 is CASNMMTSGGGTDTQYF. DNA of the CDR3: TGTGCCAGCAACATGATGACTAGCGGGGGTGGCACAGATACGCAGTATTTT.

This clonotype was recorded only once. The chain couples TRBV29-1 to TRBJ1-2, with 7 nucleotides matching TRBD1. Germline V lookup: CDR1 SQVTM, CDR2 ANQGSEA. J was trimmed by 7 bases and V by 6 bases; bases with no gene match: 5. The CDR3 spans 11 residues. The CDR3 reads CSVPGGSGYTF. In DNA form, the CDR3 reads TGCAGCGTGCCAGGGGGAAGTGGCTACACCTTC.

The chain employs TRBV7-9 and TRBJ1-1, with TRBD1 as a possible D gene (6 bases). The CDR3 has 14 amino acids. V lost 5 bases and J lost 5, with 15 bases in between. Germline loops: CDR1 SEHNR, CDR2 FQNEAQ (reference sequence). Written as DNA, the CDR3 is TGTGCCAGCAGCCCAGGACAGTTCGGGACTGAAGCTTTCTTT. Its translation: CASSPGQFGTEAFF.

The chain employs TRBV7-9 and TRBJ1-1, with D possibly TRBD1 on 5 matching bases. The CDR3 is 14 residues long. Germline CDR1 reads SEHNR; CDR2 reads FQNEAQ (reference sequence). V lost 2 bases and J lost 3, with 10 bases in between. The CDR3 sequence is CASSLMAGYTEAFF. The DNA of the CDR3 is TGTGCCAGCAGCTTAATGGCAGGGTACACTGAAGCTTTCTTT. The full variable domain, its missing parts supplied by reference TRBV7-9 and TRBJ1-1, is DTGVSQNPRHKITKRGQNVTFRCDPISEHNRLYWYRQTLGQGPEFLTYFQNEAQLEKSRLLSDRFSAERPKGSFSTLEIQRTEQGDSAMYLCASSLMAGYTEAFFGQGTRLTVV.

This chain uses TRBV2 with TRBJ1-5; no definite D call. The CDR3 has 13 amino acids. Looked up from germline, CDR1 is SNHLY and CDR2 is FYNNEI. Trimming removed 7 bases from V and 0 bases from J, with 7 bases in between. The CDR3 protein is CASTANSNQPQHF. The CDR3 region has the DNA TGTGCCAGCACTGCGAATAGCAATCAGCCCCAGCATTTT. The full variable domain, completed using reference TRBV2 and TRBJ1-5, is EPEVTQTPSHQVTQMGQEVILRCVPISNHLYFYWYRQILGQKVEFLVSFYNNEISEKSEIFDDQFSVERPDGSNFTLKIRSTKLEDSAMYFCASTANSNQPQHFGDGTRLSIL.

The chain uses TRBV19 and TRBJ2-1; D is unclear. This CDR3 has 14 amino acids. V lost 5 bases to trimming and J lost 0 bases, with 8 bases between them. In germline, CDR1 is LNHDA, CDR2 SQIVND (reference sequence). DNA of the CDR3: TGTGCCAGTAGTCCGTGGAGCTCCTACAATGAGCAGTTCTTC. Its protein product is CASSPWSSYNEQFF.

This clonotype has just one count. The chain carries TRBV7-6 and TRBJ2-2; D remains ambiguous. Germline assignment: CDR1 SGHVS and CDR2 FNYEAQ. V lost 1 base and J 4 bases, leaving 4 bases between the germline ends. This CDR3 has 13 residues. CDR3: CASSLVSTGELFF. As DNA, the CDR3 is TGTGCCAGCAGCTTAGTAAGCACCGGGGAGCTGTTTTTT.

The chain has TRBV6-5 and TRBJ2-3, with D possibly being TRBD2 (6 bases). CDR3 length equals 19 residues. Trimming pared 1 base from V and 6 bases from J, leaving 26 bases between. Germline V lookup: CDR1 MNHEY, CDR2 SVGAGI. CDR3 bases: TGTGCCAGCAGTTACTACGCAGGCGGGGAAGGGCCAAGGTCGGATACGCAGTATTTT. Encoded protein: CASSYYAGGEGPRSDTQYF.

The rearrangement uses TRBV2 and TRBJ1-1; TRBD1 is a possible D gene (5 bases). CDR1 is SNHLY and CDR2 is FYNNEI in the germline V gene. The V end lost 9 bases, the J end lost 4 bases, and 12 bases lay between the germline ends. The CDR3 has 12 residues. CDR3 loop: CARRGVGTEAFF. The CDR3 DNA sequence: TGTGCCAGACGAGGGGTAGGCACTGAAGCTTTCTTT.

The rearrangement links TRBV6-7 to TRBJ1-2, with no clear D. TRBV6-7 is classed as an ORF, of uncertain function. Between the trimmed V and J ends, which lost 0 bases and 0 bases, there was a span of 11 bases. The length of the CDR3 is 16 residues. The CDR3 region has the DNA TGTGCCAGCAGTTACTCCCCACAACCAACTAACTATGGCTACACCTTC. As protein: CASSYSPQPTNYGYTF.

The chain carries TRBV18 and TRBJ2-2; D ambiguous. CDR3 size: 15 residues. V was trimmed by 6 bases and J by 4 bases, leaving 15 bases between them. In germline, CDR1 is KGHSH, CDR2 LQKENI. The CDR3 sequence is CASSTNAELTGELFF. CDR3 in DNA: TGTGCCAGCTCCACGAATGCGGAGCTCACCGGGGAGCTGTTTTTT.

CDR3 in amino acids: CASSLPIAGGALSSYNEQFF. CDR3 nucleotide sequence: TGTGCCAGCAGCTTACCCATAGCGGGAGGGGCCCTTAGCTCCTACAATGAGCAGTTCTTC. This chain links TRBV7-8 with TRBJ2-1, with 11 nucleotides matching TRBD2. Trimming cost V 2 bases and J 0 bases; bases outside gene matches: 12. CDR3 length: 20 amino acids. Looked up from germline, CDR1 is SGHVS and CDR2 is FQNEAQ.

V usage is TRBV7-9 and J usage is TRBJ1-1; TRBD1 agrees at 8 bases. The germline CDR1 and CDR2 sequences are SEHNR and FQNEAQ (reference sequence). The CDR3 is 15 residues long. V gave up 5 bases and J gave up 1 base; unmatched junction bases: 6. The CDR3 region has the DNA TGTGCCAGCAGCCGACAGACAGGGGAGAACACTGAAGCTTTCTTT. Translating it yields CASSRQTGENTEAFF.

Only a few counts were recorded for this clonotype. The V and J genes are TRBV10-3 and TRBJ2-7; TRBD1 aligns across 10 bases. CDR1 and CDR2 (germline): ENHRY, SYGVKD. CDR3 length equals 12 residues. With 7 bases clipped from V and 4 bases from J, the junction kept 1 base outside the gene matches. The chain's CDR3 is CAIKDRGYEQYF. The CDR3 region has the DNA TGTGCCATCAAGGACAGGGGGTACGAGCAGTACTTC.

The chain carries TRBV7-6 and TRBJ2-6; TRBD1 aligns across 9 bases. This CDR3 contains 18 residues. Germline V lookup: CDR1 SGHVS, CDR2 FNYEAQ. V was clipped by 5 bases and J by 1 base; unmatched bases: 9. The chain's CDR3 is CASSPGPGTGSGANVLTF. The CDR3, as DNA: TGTGCCAGCAGCCCAGGTCCCGGGACAGGGTCTGGGGCCAACGTCCTGACTTTC. Full variable domain (missing parts from reference TRBV7-6 and TRBJ2-6): GAGVSQSPRYKVTKRGQDVALRCDPISGHVSLYWYRQALGQGPEFLTYFNYEAQQDKSGLPNDRFSAERPEGSISTLTIQRTEQRDSAMYRCASSPGPGTGSGANVLTFGAGSRLTVL.

This chain connects TRBV5-1 to TRBJ2-1; the match to TRBD1 covers 8 bases. Germline assignment: CDR1 SGHRS and CDR2 YFSETQ. The CDR3 is made up of 12 amino acids. V gave up 8 bases and J gave up 12 bases; unmatched junction bases: 10. This CDR3 reads CARSGTGPLQFF. The DNA of the CDR3 is TGCGCCAGATCCGGGACAGGTCCCTTGCAGTTCTTC.

The chain has TRBV12-3 or TRBV12-4 and TRBJ2-2; D possibly corresponds to TRBD1 (5 bases). V was shortened by 6 bases and J by 7 bases, with 12 bases between the two germline ends. CDR3 length: 13 residues. The CDR3 DNA is TGTGCCAGCAGCTCCTCAGGGCTCGGGGAGCTGTTTTTT. Translated, it gives CASSSSGLGELFF.

This clonotype was seen only a few times. This sequence joins TRBV11-2 and TRBJ1-1; possibly TRBD1 for D (5 bases). Germline V gives CDR1 SGHAT, CDR2 FQNNGV. Trimming removed 1 base from V and 5 bases from J, with 11 bases in between. The CDR3 consists of 14 residues. CDR3 coding DNA: TGTGCCAGCAGCTTAGGGGGGGGACTGACTGAAGCTTTCTTT. It codes for CASSLGGGLTEAFF.

This clonotype counts as medium-sized. The chain combines TRBV30 with TRBJ2-2; no clear D gene. Trimming pared 7 bases from V and 6 bases from J, leaving 18 bases between. In germline, CDR1 is GTSNPN, CDR2 SVGIG (reference sequence). There are 14 residues in the CDR3. The CDR3 DNA sequence: TGTGCCTTAGGCGCCATTACCCGGGCCGGGGAGCTGTTTTTT. It yields the protein CALGAITRAGELFF.

The chain joins TRBV6-1 to TRBJ2-1; possible D gene TRBD2, 6 bases. Germline V lookup: CDR1 MNHNS, CDR2 SASEGT. CDR3 length equals 14 residues. Trimming left V 5 bases short and J 6 bases short, with 14 bases between. The CDR3 DNA reads as TGTGCCAGCAGTCGCACGGAGGGCCCCAATGAGCAGTTCTTC. It encodes CASSRTEGPNEQFF.

The CDR3 here is CSVETGTEGSGELFF. CDR3 DNA sequence: TGCAGCGTTGAGACCGGGACAGAGGGGTCCGGGGAGCTGTTTTTT. This chain uses TRBV29-1 with TRBJ2-2, with 7 bases identical to TRBD1. J gave up 6 bases and V 3 bases, and 10 bases lay outside the gene matches. Germline CDR1 SQVTM, CDR2 ANQGSEA. This CDR3 spans 15 amino acids.

This clonotype was detected only a few times. This chain connects TRBV27 to TRBJ2-7; 11 bases align to TRBD1. Germline V gene sequence: CDR1 MNHEY, CDR2 SMNVEV (reference sequence). V shed 3 bases and J 1 base; nucleotides not matched to a gene: 8. The CDR3 spans 17 residues. CDR3 in amino acids: CASSFMKGQGVSYEQYV. CDR3 nucleotides: TGTGCCAGCAGTTTTATGAAGGGACAGGGGGTTTCCTACGAGCAGTACGTC.

This chain's CDR3 is CASSERGMNTGELFF. The CDR3 DNA follows: TGCGCCAGCAGTGAGAGGGGGATGAACACCGGGGAGCTGTTTTTT. V usage is TRBV4-1 and J usage is TRBJ2-2, with D maybe TRBD1 (6 bases). Looked up from germline, CDR1 is MGHRA and CDR2 is YSYEKL. The CDR3 is 15 amino acids. V shed 6 bases and J shed 1 base, with 12 bases lying between them.

The chain recombines TRBV2 with TRBJ2-3; D perhaps matches TRBD1 (6 bases). Germline loops: CDR1 SNHLY, CDR2 FYNNEI. V was pared by 5 bases and J by 1 base, with 16 bases between. The CDR3 has 16 amino acids. The chain's CDR3 is CASSRGVSGGTDTQYF. CDR3 nucleotide sequence: TGTGCCAGCAGTCGTGGGGTTTCAGGGGGCACAGATACGCAGTATTTT. The whole variable domain, remainder taken from reference TRBV2 and TRBJ2-3, is EPEVTQTPSHQVTQMGQEVILRCVPISNHLYFYWYRQILGQKVEFLVSFYNNEISEKSEIFDDQFSVERPDGSNFTLKIRSTKLEDSAMYFCASSRGVSGGTDTQYFGPGTRLTVL.